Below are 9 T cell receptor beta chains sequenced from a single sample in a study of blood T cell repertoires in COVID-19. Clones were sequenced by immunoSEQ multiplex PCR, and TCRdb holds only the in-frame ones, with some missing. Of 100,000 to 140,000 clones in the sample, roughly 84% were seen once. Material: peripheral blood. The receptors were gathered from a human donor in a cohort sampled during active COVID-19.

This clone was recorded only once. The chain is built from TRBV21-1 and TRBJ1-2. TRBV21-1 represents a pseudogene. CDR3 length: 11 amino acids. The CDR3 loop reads CASVRFGGYTF. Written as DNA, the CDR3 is TGTGCCAGCGTGAGGTTTGGGGGCTACACCTTC.

The CDR3 nucleotides read TGTGCCAGCAGCTTAGGGACTAGCGGCCAAGAGACCCAGTACTTC. Encoded protein: CASSLGTSGQETQYF. The chain employs TRBV11-3 and TRBJ2-5; 10 bases align to TRBD2. Trimming at V came to 1 base and at J to 1 base, leaving 0 bases not matched to a gene. This CDR3 contains 15 residues. Germline loops: CDR1 SGHNT, CDR2 YENEEA.

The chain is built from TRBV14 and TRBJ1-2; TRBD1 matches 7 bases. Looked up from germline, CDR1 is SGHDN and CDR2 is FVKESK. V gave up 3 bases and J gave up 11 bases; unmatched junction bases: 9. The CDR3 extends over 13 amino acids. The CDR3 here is CASSQTRTGRYTF. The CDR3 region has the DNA TGTGCCAGCAGCCAGACGCGGACAGGAAGGTACACCTTC.

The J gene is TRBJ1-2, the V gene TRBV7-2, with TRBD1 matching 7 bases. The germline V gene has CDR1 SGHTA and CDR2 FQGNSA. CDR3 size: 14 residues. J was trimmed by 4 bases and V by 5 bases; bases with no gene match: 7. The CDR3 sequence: CASSARDRIYGYTF. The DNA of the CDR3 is TGTGCCAGCAGCGCCAGGGACAGAATCTATGGCTACACCTTC.

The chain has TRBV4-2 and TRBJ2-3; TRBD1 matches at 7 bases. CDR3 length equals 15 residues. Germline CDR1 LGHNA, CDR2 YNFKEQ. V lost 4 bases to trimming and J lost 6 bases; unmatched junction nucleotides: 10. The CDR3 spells CASSLRTGQGDTQYF. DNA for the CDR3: TGTGCCAGCAGCCTTCGGACAGGCCAGGGGGATACGCAGTATTTT.

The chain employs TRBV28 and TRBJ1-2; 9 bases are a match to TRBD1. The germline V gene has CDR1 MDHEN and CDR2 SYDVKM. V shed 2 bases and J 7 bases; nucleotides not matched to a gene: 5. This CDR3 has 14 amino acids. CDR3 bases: TGTGCCAGCAGTTTAGTGGGACAGGGAATTGGCTACACCTTC. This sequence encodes CASSLVGQGIGYTF.

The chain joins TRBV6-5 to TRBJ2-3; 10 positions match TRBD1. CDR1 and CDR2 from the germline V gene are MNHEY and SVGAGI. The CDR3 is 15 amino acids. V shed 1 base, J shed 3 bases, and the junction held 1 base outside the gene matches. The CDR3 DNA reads TGTGCCAGCAGTTACTGGGACAGGGGAACAGATACGCAGTATTTT. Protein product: CASSYWDRGTDTQYF.

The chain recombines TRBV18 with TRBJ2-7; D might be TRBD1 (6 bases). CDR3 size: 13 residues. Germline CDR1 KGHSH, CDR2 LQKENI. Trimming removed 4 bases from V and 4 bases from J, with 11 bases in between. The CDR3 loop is CASSQVRGYEQYF. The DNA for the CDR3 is TGTGCCAGCTCACAGGTCAGGGGTTACGAGCAGTACTTC.

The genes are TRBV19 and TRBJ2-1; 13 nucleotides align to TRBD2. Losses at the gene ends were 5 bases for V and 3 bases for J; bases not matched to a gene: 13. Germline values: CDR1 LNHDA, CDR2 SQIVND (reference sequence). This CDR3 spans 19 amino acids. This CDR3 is CASSEEGRGLAGFYNEQFF. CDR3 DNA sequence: TGTGCCAGTAGTGAGGAGGGCAGGGGACTAGCGGGGTTCTACAATGAGCAGTTCTTC.